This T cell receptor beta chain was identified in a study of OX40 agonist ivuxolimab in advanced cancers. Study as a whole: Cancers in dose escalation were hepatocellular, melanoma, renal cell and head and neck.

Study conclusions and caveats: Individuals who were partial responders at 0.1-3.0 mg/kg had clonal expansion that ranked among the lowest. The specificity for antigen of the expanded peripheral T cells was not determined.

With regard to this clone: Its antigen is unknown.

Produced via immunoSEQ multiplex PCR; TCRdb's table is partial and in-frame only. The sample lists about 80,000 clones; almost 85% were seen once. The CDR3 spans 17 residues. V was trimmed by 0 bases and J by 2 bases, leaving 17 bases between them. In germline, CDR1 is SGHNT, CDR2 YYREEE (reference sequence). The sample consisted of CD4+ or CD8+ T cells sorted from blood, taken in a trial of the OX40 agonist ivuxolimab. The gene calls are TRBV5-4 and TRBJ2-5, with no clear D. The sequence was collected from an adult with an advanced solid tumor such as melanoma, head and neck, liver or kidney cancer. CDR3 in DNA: TGTGCCAGCAGCTTGGGTCGTGGCAGGAGATTACAAGAGACCCAGTACTTC. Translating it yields CASSLGRGRRLQETQYF.